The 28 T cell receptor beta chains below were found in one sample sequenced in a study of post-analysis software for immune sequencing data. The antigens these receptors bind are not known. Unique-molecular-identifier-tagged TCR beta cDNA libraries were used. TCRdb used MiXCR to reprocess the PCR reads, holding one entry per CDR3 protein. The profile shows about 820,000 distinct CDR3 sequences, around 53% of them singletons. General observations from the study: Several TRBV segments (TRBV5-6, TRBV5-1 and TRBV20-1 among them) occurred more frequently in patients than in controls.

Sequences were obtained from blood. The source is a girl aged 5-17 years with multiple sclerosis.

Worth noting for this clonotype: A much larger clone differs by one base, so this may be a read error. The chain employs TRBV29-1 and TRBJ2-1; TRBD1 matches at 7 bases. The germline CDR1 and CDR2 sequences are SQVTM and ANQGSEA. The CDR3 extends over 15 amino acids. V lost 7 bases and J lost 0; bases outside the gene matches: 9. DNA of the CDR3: TGCAGCGGCGGACAGGCACTCAGCTCCTACAATGAGCAGTTCTTC. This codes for CSGGQALSSYNEQFF.

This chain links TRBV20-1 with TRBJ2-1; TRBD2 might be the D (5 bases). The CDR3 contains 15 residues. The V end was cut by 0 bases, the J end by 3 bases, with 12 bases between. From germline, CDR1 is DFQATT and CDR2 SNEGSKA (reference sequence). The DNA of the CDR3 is TGCAGTGCTAGAGAGGCCGGGGTCCACTACAATGAGCAGTTCTTC. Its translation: CSAREAGVHYNEQFF.

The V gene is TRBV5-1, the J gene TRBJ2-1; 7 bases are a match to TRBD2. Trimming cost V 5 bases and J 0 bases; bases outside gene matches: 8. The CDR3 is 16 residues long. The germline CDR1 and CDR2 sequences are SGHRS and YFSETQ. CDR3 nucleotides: TGCGCCAGCAGGGCGGGCGGCGGGAGCTCCTACAATGAGCAGTTCTTC. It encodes CASRAGGGSSYNEQFF.

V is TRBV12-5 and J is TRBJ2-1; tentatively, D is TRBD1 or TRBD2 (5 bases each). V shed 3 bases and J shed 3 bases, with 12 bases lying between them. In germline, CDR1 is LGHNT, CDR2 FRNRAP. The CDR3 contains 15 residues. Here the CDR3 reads CASGLSGPRYNEQFF. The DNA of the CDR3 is TGTGCTAGTGGTTTATCGGGGCCCCGCTACAATGAGCAGTTCTTC.

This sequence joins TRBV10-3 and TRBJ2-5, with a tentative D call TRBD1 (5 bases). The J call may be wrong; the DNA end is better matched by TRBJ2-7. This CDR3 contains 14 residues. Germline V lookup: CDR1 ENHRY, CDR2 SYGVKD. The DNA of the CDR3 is TGTGCCATCAGTGAGTCCCGACAGAGCTACGAGCAGTACTTC. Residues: CAISESRQSYEQYF.

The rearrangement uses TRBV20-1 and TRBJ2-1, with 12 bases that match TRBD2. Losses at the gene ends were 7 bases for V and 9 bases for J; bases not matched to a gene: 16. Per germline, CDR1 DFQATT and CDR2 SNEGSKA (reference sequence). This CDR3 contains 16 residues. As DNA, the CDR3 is TGCAGTGTCCCGGGACTAGCGGGCAGGGGTACAAGTGAGCAGTTCTTC. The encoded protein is CSVPGLAGRGTSEQFF.

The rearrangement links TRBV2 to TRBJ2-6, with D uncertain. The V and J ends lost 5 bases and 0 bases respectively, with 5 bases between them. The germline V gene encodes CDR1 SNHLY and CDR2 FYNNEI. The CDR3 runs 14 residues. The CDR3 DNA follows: TGTGCCAGCAGTCCTACCTCTGGGGCCAACGTCCTGACTTTC. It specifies CASSPTSGANVLTF. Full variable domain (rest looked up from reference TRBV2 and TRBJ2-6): EPEVTQTPSHQVTQMGQEVILRCVPISNHLYFYWYRQILGQKVEFLVSFYNNEISEKSEIFDDQFSVERPDGSNFTLKIRSTKLEDSAMYFCASSPTSGANVLTFGAGSRLTVL.

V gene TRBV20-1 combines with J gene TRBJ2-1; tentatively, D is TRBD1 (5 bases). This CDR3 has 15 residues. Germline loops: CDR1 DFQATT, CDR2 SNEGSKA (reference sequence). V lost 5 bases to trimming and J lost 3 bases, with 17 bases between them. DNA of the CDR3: TGCAGTGCTCCGGACGGCTCCCAGGGCTACAATGAGCAGTTCTTC. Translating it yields CSAPDGSQGYNEQFF.

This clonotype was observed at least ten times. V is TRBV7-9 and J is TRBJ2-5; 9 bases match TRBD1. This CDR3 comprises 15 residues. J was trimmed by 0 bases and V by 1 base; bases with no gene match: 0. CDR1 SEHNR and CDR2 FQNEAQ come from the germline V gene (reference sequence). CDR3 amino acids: CASSLGDRDQETQYF. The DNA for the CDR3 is TGTGCCAGCAGCTTAGGGGACAGGGACCAAGAGACCCAGTACTTC.

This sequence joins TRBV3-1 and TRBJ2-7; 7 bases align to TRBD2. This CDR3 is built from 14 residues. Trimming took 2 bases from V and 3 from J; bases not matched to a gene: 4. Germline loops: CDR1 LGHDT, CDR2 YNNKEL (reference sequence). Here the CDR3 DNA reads TGTGCCAGCAGCCAACTAGCGGCCGTCTACGAGCAGTACTTC. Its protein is CASSQLAAVYEQYF.

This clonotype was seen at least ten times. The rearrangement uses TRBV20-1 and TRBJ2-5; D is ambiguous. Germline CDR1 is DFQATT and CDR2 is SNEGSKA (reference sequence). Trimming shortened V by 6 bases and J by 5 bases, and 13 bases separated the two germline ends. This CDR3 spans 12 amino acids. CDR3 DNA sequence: TGCAGTGCCACCTTGGGTAGCGAGACCCAGTACTTC. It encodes CSATLGSETQYF.

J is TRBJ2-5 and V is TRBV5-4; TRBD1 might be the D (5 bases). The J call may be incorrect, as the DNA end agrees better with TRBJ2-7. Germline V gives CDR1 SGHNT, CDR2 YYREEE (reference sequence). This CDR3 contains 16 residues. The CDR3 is CASSLGARVASYEQYF. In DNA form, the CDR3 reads TGTGCCAGCAGCTTGGGAGCCAGGGTTGCCTCCTACGAGCAGTACTTC.

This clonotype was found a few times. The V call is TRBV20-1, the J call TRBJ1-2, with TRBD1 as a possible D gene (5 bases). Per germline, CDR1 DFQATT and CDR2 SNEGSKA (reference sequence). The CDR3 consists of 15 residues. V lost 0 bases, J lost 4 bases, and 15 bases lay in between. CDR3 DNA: TGCAGTGCTAGAGAGGTCCAGGGCATCCGCTATGGCTACACCTTC. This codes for CSAREVQGIRYGYTF.

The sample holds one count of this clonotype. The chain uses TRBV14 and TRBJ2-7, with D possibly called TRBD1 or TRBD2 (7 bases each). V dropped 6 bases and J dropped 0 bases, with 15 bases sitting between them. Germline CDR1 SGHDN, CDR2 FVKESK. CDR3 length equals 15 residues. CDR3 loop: CASRPGGGFSYEQYF. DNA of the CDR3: TGTGCCAGCAGACCAGGGGGGGGGTTCTCCTACGAGCAGTACTTC.

The CDR3 DNA sequence: TGCAGTGCTATACGGGCCCCCTACAATGAGCAGTTCTTC. It translates to CSAIRAPYNEQFF. The rearrangement joins TRBV20-1 to TRBJ2-1; D is unresolved. The CDR3 has 13 residues. Germline V lookup: CDR1 DFQATT, CDR2 SNEGSKA (reference sequence). V was trimmed by 4 bases and J by 2 bases, leaving 9 bases between them.

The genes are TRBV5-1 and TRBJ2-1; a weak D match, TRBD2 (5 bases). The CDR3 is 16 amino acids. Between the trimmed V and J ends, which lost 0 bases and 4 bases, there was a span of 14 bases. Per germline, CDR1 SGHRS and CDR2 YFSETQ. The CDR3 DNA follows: TGCGCCAGCAGCTTGGCGGCTAGCTTGTCATACAATGAGCAGTTCTTC. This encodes CASSLAASLSYNEQFF.

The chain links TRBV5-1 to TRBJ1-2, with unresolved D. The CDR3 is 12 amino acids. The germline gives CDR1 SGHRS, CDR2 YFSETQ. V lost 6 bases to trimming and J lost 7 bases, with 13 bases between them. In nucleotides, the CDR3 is TGCGCCAGCACTTTGGGAGGGAGTGGCTACACCTTC. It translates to CASTLGGSGYTF.

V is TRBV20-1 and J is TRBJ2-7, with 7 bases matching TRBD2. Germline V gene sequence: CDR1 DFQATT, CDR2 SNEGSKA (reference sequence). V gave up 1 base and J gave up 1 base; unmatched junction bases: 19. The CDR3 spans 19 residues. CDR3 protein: CSARASSVGGSLFSYEQYF. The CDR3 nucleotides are TGCAGTGCTAGAGCATCTTCGGTAGGCGGGAGCCTCTTTTCCTACGAGCAGTACTTC.

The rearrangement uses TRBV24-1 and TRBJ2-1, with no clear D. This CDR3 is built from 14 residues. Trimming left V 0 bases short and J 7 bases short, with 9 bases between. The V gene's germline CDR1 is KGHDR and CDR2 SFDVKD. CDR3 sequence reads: CATSDLRLNNEQFF. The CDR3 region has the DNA TGTGCCACCAGTGATTTGAGACTTAATAATGAGCAGTTCTTC.

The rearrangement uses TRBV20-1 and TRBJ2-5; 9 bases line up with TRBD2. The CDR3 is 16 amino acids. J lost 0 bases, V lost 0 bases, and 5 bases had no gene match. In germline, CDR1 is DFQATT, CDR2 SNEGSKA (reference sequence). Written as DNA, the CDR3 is TGCAGTGCTAGAGATTCTAGCGGGATCGACCAAGAGACCCAGTACTTC. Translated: CSARDSSGIDQETQYF.

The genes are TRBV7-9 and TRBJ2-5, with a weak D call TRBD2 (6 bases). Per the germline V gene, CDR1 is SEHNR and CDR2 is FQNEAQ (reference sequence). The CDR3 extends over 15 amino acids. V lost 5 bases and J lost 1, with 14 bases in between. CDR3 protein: CASSRLTGVQETQYF. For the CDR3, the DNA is TGTGCCAGCAGCCGGTTGACGGGGGTCCAAGAGACCCAGTACTTC.

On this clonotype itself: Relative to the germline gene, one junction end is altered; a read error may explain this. The CDR3 bases are TGCGGCGTTGACCCTCGCACCGGTAGCGGGGAGCCGCAGTATTTT. This encodes CGVDPRTGSGEPQYF. The chain couples TRBV29-1 to TRBJ2-3, with TRBD2 identical over 8 bases. There are 15 residues in the CDR3. Germline loops: CDR1 SQVTM, CDR2 ANQGSEA.

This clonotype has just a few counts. DNA of the CDR3: TGCAGCGCCCTGCACAGCATAACCCTCAATGAGCAGTTCTTC. This translates into CSALHSITLNEQFF. The rearrangement links TRBV29-1 to TRBJ2-1; D is undetermined. CDR1 and CDR2 from the germline V gene are SQVTM and ANQGSEA. CDR3 size: 14 residues. The V gene lost 7 bases and the J gene lost 6 bases, with 19 bases spanning the gap.

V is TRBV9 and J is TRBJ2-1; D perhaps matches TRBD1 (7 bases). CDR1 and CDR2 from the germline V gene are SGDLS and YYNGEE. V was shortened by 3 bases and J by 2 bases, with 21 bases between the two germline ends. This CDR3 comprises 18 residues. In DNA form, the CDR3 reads TGTGCCAGCAGCGCGGGTGGGGGGACAGCTTATACCTACAATGAGCAGTTCTTC. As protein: CASSAGGGTAYTYNEQFF.

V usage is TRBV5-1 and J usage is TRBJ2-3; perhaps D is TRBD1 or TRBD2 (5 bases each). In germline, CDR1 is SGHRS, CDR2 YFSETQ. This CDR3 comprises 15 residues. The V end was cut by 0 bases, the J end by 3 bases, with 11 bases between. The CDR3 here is CASSLGGPQTDTQYF. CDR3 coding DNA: TGCGCCAGCAGCTTGGGGGGACCTCAGACAGATACGCAGTATTTT.

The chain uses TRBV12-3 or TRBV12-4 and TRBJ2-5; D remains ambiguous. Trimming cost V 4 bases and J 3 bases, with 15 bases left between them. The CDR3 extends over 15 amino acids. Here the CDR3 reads CASSSPLAVEETQYF. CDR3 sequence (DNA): TGTGCCAGCAGTTCACCCCTGGCCGTAGAAGAGACCCAGTACTTC.

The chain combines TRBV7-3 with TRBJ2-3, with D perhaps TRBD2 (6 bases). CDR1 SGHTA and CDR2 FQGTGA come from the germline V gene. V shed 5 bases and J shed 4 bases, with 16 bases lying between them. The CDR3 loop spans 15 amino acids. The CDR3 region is CASSPLPGSPDTQYF. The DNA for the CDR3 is TGTGCCAGCAGCCCCCTACCCGGGAGCCCAGATACGCAGTATTTT.

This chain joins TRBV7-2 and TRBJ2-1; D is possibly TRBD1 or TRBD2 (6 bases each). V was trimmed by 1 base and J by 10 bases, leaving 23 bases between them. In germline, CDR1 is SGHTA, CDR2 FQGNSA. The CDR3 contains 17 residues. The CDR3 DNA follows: TGTGCCAGCAGCTTAGGCGGAGGGGGACTGGGGCCTAGGGAGCAGTTCTTC. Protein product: CASSLGGGGLGPREQFF.